The entry that follows covers one T cell receptor (beta chain) sequence. The assay was immunoSEQ multiplex PCR, and TCRdb's table has in-frame clones only and misses some. This sample has 55,000 to 80,000 clones, with around 95% found just once. The sequenced cases were selected for having the highest brain T cell transcript signatures. This specimen belongs to a study of brain T cells in children with intractable seizures. The CDR3 has 13 residues. Trimming took off 2 bases at V and 3 bases at J, with 7 bases between the two ends. This receptor was taken from a boy under three years old with focal cortical dysplasia and intractable seizures. This specimen consisted of peripheral blood, obtained at surgery. This chain uses TRBV12-3 or TRBV12-4 with TRBJ2-5, with D uncertain. CDR3 sequence: CASSLYGEETQYF. The CDR3 DNA is TGTGCCAGCAGTTTATACGGTGAAGAGACCCAGTACTTC.